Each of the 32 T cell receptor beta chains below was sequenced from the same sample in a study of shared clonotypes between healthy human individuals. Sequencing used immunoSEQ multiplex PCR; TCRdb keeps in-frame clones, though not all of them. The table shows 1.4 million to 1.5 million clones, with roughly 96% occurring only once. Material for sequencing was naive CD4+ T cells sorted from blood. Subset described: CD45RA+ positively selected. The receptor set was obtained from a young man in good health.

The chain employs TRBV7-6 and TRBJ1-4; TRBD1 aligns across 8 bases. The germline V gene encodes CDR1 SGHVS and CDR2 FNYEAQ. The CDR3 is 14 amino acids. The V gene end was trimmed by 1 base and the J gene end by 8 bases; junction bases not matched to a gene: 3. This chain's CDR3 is CASSLGTGSEKLFF. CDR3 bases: TGTGCCAGCAGCTTAGGGACAGGGTCGGAAAAACTGTTTTTT. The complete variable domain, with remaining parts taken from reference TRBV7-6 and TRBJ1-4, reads GAGVSQSPRYKVTKRGQDVALRCDPISGHVSLYWYRQALGQGPEFLTYFNYEAQQDKSGLPNDRFSAERPEGSISTLTIQRTEQRDSAMYRCASSLGTGSEKLFFGSGTQLSVL.

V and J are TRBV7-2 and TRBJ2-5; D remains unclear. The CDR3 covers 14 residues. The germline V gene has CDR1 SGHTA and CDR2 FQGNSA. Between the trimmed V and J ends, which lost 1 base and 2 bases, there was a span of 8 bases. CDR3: CASSLGGRQETQYF. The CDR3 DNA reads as TGTGCCAGCAGCTTAGGGGGTCGTCAAGAGACCCAGTACTTC.

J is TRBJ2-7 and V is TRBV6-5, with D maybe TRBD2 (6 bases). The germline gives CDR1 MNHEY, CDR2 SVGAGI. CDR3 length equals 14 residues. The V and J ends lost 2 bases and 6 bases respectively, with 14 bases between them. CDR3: CASSYQVEGGEQYF. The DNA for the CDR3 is TGTGCCAGCAGTTACCAGGTGGAGGGCGGCGAGCAGTACTTC.

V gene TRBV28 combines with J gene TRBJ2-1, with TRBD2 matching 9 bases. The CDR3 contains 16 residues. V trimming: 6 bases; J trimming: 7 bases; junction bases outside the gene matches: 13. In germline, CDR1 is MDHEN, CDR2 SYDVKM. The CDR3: CASRQPGAGGRNEQFF. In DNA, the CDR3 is TGTGCCAGCAGGCAGCCTGGGGCGGGAGGGCGAAATGAGCAGTTCTTC.

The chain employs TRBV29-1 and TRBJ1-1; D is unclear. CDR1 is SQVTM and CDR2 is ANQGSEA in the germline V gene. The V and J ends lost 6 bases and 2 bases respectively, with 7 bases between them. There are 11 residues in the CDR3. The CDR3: CSVWHNTEAFF. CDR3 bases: TGCAGCGTGTGGCATAACACTGAAGCTTTCTTT.

CDR3 in DNA: TGTGCCTGGATGGAGGTTATAAGCGGAAATATTCCCTACGAGCAGTACTTC. Protein product: CAWMEVISGNIPYEQYF. The chain carries TRBV30 and TRBJ2-7; possibly TRBD2 for D (5 bases). V gave up 4 bases and J gave up 2 bases, with 24 bases separating them. CDR1 and CDR2 (germline): GTSNPN, SVGIG (reference sequence). The CDR3 sequence is 17 residues long.

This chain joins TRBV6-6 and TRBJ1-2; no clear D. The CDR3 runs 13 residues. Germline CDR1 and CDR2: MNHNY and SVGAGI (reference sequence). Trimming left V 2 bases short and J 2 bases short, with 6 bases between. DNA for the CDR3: TGTGCCAGCAGTTACCCAGGAAACTATGGCTACACCTTC. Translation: CASSYPGNYGYTF.

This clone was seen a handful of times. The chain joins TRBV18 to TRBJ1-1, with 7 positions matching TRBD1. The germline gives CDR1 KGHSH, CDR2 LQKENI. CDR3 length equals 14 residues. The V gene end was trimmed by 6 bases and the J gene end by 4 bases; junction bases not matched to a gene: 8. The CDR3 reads CASSPTDRSTEAFF. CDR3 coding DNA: TGTGCCAGCTCGCCAACGGACAGGAGCACTGAAGCTTTCTTT.

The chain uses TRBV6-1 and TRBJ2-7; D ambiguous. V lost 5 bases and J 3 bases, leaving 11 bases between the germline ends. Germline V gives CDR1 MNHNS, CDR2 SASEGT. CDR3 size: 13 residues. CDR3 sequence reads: CASSQGPYYEQYF. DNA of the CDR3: TGTGCCAGCAGTCAAGGACCGTACTACGAGCAGTACTTC.

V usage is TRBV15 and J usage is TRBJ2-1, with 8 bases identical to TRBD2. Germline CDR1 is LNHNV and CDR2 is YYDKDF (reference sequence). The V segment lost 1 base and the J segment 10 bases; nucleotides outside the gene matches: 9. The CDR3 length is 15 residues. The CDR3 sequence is CATSRVRAGVHEQFF. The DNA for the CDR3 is TGTGCCACCAGCAGAGTTCGAGCGGGAGTGCACGAGCAGTTCTTC.

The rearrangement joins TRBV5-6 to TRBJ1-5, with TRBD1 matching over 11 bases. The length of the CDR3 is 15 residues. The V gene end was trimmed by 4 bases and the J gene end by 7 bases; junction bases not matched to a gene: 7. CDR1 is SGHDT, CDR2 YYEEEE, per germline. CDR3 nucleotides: TGTGCCAGCAGCATGGGACAGGGGGTAGAACAGCCCCAGCATTTT. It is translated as CASSMGQGVEQPQHF. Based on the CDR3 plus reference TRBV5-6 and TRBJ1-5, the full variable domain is DAGVTQSPTHLIKTRGQQVTLRCSPKSGHDTVSWYQQALGQGPQFIFQYYEEEERQRGNFPDRFSGHQFPNYSSELNVNALLLGDSALYLCASSMGQGVEQPQHFGDGTRLSIL.

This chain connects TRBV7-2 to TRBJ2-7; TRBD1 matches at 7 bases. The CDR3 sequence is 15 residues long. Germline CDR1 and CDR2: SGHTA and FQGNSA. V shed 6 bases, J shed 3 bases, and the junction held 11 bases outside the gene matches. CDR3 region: CASRITGTALYEQYF. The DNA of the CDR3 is TGTGCCAGCAGAATTACCGGGACAGCCCTCTACGAGCAGTACTTC.

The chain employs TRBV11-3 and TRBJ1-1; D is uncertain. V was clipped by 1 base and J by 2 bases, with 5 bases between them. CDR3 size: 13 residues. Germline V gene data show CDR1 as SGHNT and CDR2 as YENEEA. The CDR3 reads CASSLVGNTEAFF. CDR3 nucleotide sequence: TGTGCCAGCAGCTTAGTTGGTAACACTGAAGCTTTCTTT. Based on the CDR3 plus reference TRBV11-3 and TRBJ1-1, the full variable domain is EAGVVQSPRYKIIEKKQPVAFWCNPISGHNTLYWYLQNLGQGPELLIRYENEEAVDDSQLPKDRFSAERLKGVDSTLKIQPAELGDSAVYLCASSLVGNTEAFFGQGTRLTVV.

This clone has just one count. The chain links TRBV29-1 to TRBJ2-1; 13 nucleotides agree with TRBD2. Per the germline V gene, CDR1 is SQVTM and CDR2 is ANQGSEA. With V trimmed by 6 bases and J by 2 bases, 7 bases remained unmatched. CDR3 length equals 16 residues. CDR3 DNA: TGCAGCGTACGGACTAGCGGGAGTACGACCTACAATGAGCAGTTCTTC. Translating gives CSVRTSGSTTYNEQFF.

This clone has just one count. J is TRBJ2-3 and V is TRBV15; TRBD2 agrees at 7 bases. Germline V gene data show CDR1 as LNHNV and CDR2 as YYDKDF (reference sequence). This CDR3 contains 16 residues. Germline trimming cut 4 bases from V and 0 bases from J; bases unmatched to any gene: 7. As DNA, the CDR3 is TGTGCCACCAGCATAATGCAACTAGCGAGCACAGATACGCAGTATTTT. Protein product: CATSIMQLASTDTQYF.

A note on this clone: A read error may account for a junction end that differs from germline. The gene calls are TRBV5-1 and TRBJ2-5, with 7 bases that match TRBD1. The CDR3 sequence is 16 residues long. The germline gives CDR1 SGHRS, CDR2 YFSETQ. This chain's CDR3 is CASRLVAGTAKETQYF. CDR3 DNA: TGCGCCAGCAGGTTGGTGGCCGGGACAGCAAAAGAGACCCAGTACTTC.

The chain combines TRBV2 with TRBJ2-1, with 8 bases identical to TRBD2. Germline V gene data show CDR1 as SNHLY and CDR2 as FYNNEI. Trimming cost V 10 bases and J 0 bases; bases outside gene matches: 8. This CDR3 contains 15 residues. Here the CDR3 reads CAMRDGTSSYNEQFF. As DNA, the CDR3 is TGTGCCATGAGAGATGGGACTAGCTCCTACAATGAGCAGTTCTTC.

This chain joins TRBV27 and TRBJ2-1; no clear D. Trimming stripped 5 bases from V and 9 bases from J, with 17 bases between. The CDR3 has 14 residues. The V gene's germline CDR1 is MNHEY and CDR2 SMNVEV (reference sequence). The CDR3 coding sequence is TGTGCCAGCAGTCCCTACTTAGTTCAGAGTGAGCAGTTCTTC. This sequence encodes CASSPYLVQSEQFF.

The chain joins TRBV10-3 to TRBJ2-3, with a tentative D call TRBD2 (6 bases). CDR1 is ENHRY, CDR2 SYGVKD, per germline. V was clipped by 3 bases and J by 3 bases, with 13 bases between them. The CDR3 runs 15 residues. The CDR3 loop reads CAISDSRELTDTQYF. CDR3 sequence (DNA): TGTGCCATCAGTGACTCCCGGGAGTTGACAGATACGCAGTATTTT.

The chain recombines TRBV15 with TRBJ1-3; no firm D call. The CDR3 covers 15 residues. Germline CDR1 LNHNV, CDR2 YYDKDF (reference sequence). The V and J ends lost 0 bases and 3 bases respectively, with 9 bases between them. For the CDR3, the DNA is TGTGCCACCAGCAGAGATGGACTGATTGGAAACACCATATATTTT. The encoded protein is CATSRDGLIGNTIYF.

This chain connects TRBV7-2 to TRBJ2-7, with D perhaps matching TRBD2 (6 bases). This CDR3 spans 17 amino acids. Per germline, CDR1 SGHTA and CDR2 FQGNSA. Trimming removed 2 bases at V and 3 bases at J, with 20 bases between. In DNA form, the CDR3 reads TGTGCCAGCAGCTTACGCGCCGGGAGAGTTTCTTTCTACGAGCAGTACTTC. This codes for CASSLRAGRVSFYEQYF. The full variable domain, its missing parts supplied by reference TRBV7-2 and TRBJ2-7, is GAGVSQSPSNKVTEKGKDVELRCDPISGHTALYWYRQSLGQGLEFLIYFQGNSAPDKSGLPSDRFSAERTGGSVSTLTIQRTQQEDSAVYLCASSLRAGRVSFYEQYFGPGTRLTVT.

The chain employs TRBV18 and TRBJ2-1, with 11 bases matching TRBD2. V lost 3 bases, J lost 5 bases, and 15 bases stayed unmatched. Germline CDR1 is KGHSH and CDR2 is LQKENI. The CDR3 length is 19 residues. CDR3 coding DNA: TGTGCCAGCTCACCTCTTGTTTCATCAAGACTAGCGGGAAACAATGAGCAGTTCTTC. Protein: CASSPLVSSRLAGNNEQFF.

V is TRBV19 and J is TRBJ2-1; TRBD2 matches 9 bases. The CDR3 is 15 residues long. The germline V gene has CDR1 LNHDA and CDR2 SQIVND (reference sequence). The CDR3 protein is CSASGIGLGGNEQFF. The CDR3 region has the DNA TGTTCTGCTAGCGGGATTGGCTTAGGTGGCAATGAGCAGTTCTTC. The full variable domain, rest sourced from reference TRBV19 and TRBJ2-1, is DGGITQSPKYLFRKEGQNVTLSCEQNLNHDAMYWYRQDPGQGLRLIYYSQIVNDFQKGDIAEGYSVSREKKESFPLTVTSAQKNPTAFYLCSASGIGLGGNEQFFGPGTRLTVL.

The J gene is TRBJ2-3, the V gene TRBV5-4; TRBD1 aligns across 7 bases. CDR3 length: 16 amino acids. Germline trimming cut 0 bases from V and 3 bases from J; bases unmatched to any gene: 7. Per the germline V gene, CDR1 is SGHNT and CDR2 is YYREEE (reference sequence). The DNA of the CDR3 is TGTGCCAGCAGCTTGGCCAGACAGGGTTCGACAGATACGCAGTATTTT. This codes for CASSLARQGSTDTQYF.

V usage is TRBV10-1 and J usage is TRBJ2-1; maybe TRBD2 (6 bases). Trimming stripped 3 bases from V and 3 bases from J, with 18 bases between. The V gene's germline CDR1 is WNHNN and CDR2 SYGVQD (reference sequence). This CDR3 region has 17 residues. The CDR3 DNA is TGCGCCAGCAGTGAAAGTTCGGCGGGATCTAACTACAATGAGCAGTTCTTC. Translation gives CASSESSAGSNYNEQFF.

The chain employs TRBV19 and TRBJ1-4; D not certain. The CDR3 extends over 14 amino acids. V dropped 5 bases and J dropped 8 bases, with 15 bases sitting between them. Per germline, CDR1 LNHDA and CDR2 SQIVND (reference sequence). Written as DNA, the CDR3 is TGTGCCAGTAGTCCACGGTGGGCGGGGGAAAAACTGTTTTTT. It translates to CASSPRWAGEKLFF.

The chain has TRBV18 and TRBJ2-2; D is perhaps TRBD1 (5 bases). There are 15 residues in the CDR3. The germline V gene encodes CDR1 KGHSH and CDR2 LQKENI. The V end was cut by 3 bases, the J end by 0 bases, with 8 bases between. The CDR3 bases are TGTGCCAGCTCACCCGACAGACCGAACACCGGGGAGCTGTTTTTT. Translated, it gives CASSPDRPNTGELFF.

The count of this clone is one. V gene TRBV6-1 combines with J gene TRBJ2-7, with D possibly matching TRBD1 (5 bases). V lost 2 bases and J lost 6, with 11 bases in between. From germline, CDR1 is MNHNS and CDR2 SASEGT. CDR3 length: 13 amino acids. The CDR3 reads CASSESGRVEQYF. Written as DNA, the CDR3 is TGTGCCAGCAGTGAATCCGGCAGGGTCGAGCAGTACTTC.

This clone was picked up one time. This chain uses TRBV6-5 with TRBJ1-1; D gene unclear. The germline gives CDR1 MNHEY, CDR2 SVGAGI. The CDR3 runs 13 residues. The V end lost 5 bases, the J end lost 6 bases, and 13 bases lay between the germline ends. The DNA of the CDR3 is TGTGCCAGCAGTGCCACGAAGGAGGCTGAAGCTTTCTTT. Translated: CASSATKEAEAFF.

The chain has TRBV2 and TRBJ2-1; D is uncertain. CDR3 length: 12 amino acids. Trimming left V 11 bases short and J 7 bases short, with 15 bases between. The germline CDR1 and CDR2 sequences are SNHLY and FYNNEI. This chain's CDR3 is CAFQERLNEQFF. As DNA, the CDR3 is TGTGCCTTTCAGGAAAGGTTAAATGAGCAGTTCTTC.

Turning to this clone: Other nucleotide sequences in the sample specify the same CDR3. The CDR3 protein is CASSLGQKNQPQHF. In DNA form, the CDR3 reads TGCGCCAGCAGCTTGGGACAGAAAAATCAGCCCCAGCATTTT. The V and J genes are TRBV5-1 and TRBJ1-5; perhaps TRBD1 as D (5 bases). Germline V gene sequence: CDR1 SGHRS, CDR2 YFSETQ. This CDR3 is 14 amino acids long. V lost 0 bases to trimming and J lost 4 bases, with 8 bases between them.

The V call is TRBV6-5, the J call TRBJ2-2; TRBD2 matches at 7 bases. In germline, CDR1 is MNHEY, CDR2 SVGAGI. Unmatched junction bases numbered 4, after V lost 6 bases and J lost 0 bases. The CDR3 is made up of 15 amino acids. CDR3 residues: CASRREGSNTGELFF. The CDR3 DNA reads TGTGCCAGCAGGAGGGAGGGCTCGAACACCGGGGAGCTGTTTTTT.